This TCR beta chain was identified during a study of T cell responses to AZD1222 COVID-19 vaccine. Study conclusions and caveats: Unmutated variant regions reportedly attract nearly half of all spike-specific TCRs.

Comments on this clone: What it recognizes is unknown.

The germline gives CDR1 SGHAT, CDR2 FQDESV (reference sequence). With V trimmed by 5 bases and J by 4 bases, 3 bases remained unmatched. This CDR3 is built from 15 residues. The table came from immunoSEQ multiplex PCR; TCRdb's copy has only in-frame clones and leaves some out. This repertoire shows over 120,000 clones, about 94% found once; its top ten account for approximately 4.9%. This TCR came from an adult in good health. The gene calls are TRBV11-1 and TRBJ2-1; 12 positions agree with TRBD2. The sequencing here drew on peripheral blood, taken on day 0 of AZD1222 vaccination. CDR3 coding DNA: TGTGCCAGCAGCAGGGGGACTAGCGGGTACAATGAGCAGTTCTTC. Translating it yields CASSRGTSGYNEQFF.